This T cell receptor beta chain emerged from a study of blood T cell repertoires in COVID-19. Trimming removed 4 bases from V and 3 bases from J; junction bases left unmatched: 6. Germline V lookup: CDR1 SGHVS, CDR2 FNYEAQ. CDR3 length: 14 amino acids. Only in-frame clones appear in the TCRdb table, and some are missing; sequencing was by immunoSEQ multiplex PCR. The table has over 250,000 clones, approximately 89% seen once. The TCR sequence derives from a woman in her late teens or twenties who had recovered from COVID-19. V is TRBV7-6 and J is TRBJ2-7; 7 bases are a match to TRBD2. Sequencing was done on a sample of PBMCs or T cells enriched from blood (not recorded which). The CDR3 DNA is TGTGCCAGCAGCTCCCAGCGGGATATCTACGAGCAGTACTTC. It codes for CASSSQRDIYEQYF.